This T cell receptor beta chain was recorded in a study of T cell responses to AZD1222 COVID-19 vaccine. Findings and limits, study-wide: CD4 TCRs linked to vaccination spanned spike, dominating at 160-218 and 743-854. The study found Spike-specific TCR breadth and depth rose after two AZD1222 doses. Most donors were white British and more were female, and clonal diversity was possibly underestimated.

Sequenced by immunoSEQ multiplex PCR; TCRdb stores in-frame clones only, minus some. The data hold approximately 140,000 clones, with roughly nine tenths observed a single time. Trimming took 8 bases from V and 3 from J, leaving 14 bases between them. Germline V lookup: CDR1 MNHEY, CDR2 SMNVEV (reference sequence). The CDR3 runs 13 residues. This clone is a singleton in its sample. Antigen: not known. This specimen consisted of peripheral blood, obtained 28 days after the second AZD1222 dose. The clonotype originates from an adult who received the AZD1222 COVID-19 vaccine. This sequence joins TRBV27 and TRBJ2-7, with D possibly being TRBD1 (6 bases). The DNA of the CDR3 is TGTGCCAGCGGCCCCAGGGGCTACTACGAGCAGTACTTC. Protein product: CASGPRGYYEQYF.